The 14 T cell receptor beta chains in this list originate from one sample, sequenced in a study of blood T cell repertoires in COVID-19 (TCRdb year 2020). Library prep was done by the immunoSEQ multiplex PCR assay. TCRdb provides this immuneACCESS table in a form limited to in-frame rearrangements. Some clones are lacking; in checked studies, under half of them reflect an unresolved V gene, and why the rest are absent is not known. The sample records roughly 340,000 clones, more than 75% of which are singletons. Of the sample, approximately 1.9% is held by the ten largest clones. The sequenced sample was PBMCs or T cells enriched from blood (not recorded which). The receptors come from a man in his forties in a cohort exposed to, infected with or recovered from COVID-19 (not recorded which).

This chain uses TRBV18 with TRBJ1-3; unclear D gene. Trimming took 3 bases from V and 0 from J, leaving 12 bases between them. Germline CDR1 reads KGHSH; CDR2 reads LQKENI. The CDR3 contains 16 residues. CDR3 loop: CASSPTVLSSGNTIYF. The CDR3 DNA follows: TGTGCCAGCTCACCTACAGTGCTGAGCTCTGGAAACACCATATATTTT.

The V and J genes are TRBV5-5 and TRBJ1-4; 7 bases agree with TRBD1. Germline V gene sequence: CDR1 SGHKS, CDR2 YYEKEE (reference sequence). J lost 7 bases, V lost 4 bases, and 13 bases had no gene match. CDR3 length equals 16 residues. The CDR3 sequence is CASSGDRERGIEKLFF. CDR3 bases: TGTGCCAGCAGCGGAGACAGGGAGAGGGGGATTGAAAAACTGTTTTTT.

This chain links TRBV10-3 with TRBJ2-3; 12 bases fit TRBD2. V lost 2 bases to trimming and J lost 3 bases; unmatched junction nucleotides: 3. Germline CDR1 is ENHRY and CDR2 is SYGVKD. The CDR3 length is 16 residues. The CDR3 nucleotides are TGTGCCATCAGTGAGGGACTAGCGGGATTGACAGATACGCAGTATTTT. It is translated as CAISEGLAGLTDTQYF.

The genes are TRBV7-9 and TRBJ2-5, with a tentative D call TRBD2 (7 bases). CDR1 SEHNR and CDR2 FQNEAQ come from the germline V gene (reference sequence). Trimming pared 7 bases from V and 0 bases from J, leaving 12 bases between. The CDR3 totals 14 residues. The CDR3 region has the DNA TGTGCCAGCACCACCGGGGGGCACCAAGAGACCCAGTACTTC. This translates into CASTTGGHQETQYF.

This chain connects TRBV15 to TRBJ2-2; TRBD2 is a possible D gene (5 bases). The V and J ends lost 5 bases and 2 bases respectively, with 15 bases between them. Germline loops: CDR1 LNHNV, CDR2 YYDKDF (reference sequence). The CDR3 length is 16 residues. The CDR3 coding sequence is TGTGCCACCAGCCTGACCCTCGGGGTAAACACCGGGGAGCTGTTTTTT. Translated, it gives CATSLTLGVNTGELFF.

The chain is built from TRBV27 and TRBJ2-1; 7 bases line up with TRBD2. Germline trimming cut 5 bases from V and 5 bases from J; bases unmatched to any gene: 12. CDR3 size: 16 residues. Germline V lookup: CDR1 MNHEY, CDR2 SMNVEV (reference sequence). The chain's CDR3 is CASSPRVAGSHNEQFF. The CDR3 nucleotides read TGTGCCAGCAGTCCCCGAGTAGCGGGCAGCCACAATGAGCAGTTCTTC.

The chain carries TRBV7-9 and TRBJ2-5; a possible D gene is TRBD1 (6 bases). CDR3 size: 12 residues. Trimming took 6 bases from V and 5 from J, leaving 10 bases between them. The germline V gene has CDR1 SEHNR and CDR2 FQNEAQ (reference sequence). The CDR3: CASSTGWETQYF. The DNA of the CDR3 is TGTGCCAGCAGTACAGGGTGGGAGACCCAGTACTTC.

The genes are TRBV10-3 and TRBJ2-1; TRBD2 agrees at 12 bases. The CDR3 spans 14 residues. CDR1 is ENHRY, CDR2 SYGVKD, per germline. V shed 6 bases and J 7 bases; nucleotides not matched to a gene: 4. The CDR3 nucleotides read TGTGCCATCAGCGACCTAGCGGGGGGGAATGAGCAGTTCTTC. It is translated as CAISDLAGGNEQFF.

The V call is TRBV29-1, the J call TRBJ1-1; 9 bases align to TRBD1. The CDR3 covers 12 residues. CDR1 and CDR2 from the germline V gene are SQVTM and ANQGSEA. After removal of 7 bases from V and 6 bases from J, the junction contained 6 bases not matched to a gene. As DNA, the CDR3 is TGCAGCGCAAGACAGGGGGTCGCTGAAGCTTTCTTT. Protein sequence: CSARQGVAEAFF. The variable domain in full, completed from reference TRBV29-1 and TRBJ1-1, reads SAVISQKPSRDICQRGTSLTIQCQVDSQVTMMFWYRQQPGQSLTLIATANQGSEATYESGFVIDKFPISRPNLTFSTLTVSNMSPEDSSIYLCSARQGVAEAFFGQGTRLTVV.

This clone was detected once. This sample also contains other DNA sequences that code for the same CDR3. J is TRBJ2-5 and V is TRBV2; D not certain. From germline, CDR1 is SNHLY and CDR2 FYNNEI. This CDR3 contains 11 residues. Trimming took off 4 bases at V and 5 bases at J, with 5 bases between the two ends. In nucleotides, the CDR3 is TGTGCCAGCAGTGTTCGGGAGACCCAGTACTTC. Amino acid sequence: CASSVRETQYF.

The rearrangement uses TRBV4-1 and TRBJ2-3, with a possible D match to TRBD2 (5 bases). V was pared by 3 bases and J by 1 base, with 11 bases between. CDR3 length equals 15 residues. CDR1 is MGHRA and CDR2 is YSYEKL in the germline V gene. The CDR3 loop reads CASSQSERGTDTQYF. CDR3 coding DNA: TGCGCCAGCAGCCAGTCCGAGAGGGGCACAGATACGCAGTATTTT.

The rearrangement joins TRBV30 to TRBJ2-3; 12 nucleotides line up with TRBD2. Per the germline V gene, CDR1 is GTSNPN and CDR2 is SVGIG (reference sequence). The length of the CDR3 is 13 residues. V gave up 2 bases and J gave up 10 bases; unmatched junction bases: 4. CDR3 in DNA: TGTGCCTGGAGTTGGGCTAGCGGGAGGGCGCAGTATTTT. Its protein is CAWSWASGRAQYF.

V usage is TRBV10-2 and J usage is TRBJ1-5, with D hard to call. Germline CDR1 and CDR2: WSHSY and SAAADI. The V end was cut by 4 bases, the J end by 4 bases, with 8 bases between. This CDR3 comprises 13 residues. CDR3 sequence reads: CASSVTSNQPQHF. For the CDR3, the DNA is TGCGCCAGCAGTGTAACATCTAATCAGCCCCAGCATTTT.

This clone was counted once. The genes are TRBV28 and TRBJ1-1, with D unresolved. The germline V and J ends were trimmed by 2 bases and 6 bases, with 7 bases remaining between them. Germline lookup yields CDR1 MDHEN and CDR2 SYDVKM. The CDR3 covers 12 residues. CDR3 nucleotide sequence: TGTGCCAGCAGTTTAACTAGGTCTGAAGCTTTCTTT. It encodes CASSLTRSEAFF. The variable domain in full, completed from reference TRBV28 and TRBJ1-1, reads DVKVTQSSRYLVKRTGEKVFLECVQDMDHENMFWYRQDPGLGLRLIYFSYDVKMKEKGDIPEGYSVSREKKERFSLILESASTNQTSMYLCASSLTRSEAFFGQGTRLTVV.